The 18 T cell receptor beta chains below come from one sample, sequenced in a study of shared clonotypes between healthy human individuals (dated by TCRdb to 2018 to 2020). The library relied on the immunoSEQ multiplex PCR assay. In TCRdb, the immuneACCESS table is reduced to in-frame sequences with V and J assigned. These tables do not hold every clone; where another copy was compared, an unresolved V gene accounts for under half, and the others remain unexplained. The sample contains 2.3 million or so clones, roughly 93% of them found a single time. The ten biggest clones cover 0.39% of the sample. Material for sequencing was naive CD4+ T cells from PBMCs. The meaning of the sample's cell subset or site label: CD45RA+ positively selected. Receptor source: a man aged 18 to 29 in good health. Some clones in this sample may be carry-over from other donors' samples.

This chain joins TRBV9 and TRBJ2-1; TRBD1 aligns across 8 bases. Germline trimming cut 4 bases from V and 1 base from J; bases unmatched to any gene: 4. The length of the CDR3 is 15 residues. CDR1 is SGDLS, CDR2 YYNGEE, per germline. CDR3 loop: CASSLTGDSYNEQFF. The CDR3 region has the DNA TGTGCCAGCAGCTTGACAGGGGATTCCTACAATGAGCAGTTCTTC.

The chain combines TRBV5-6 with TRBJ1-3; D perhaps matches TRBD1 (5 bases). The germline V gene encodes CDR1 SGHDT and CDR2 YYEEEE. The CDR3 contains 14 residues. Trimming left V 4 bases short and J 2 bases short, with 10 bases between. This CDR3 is CASSLRGAGNTIYF. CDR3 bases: TGTGCCAGCAGCCTACGGGGGGCTGGAAACACCATATATTTT.

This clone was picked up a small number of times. The DNA of the CDR3 is TGTGCCAGCAGCTCGCAGGGGGCCGGCAATCAGCCCCAGCATTTT. Translating gives CASSSQGAGNQPQHF. This chain connects TRBV7-2 to TRBJ1-5, with 8 bases identical to TRBD1. The CDR3 contains 15 residues. V lost 4 bases to trimming and J lost 2 bases; unmatched junction nucleotides: 4. Germline CDR1 SGHTA, CDR2 FQGNSA. Together with reference TRBV7-2 and TRBJ1-5, the CDR3 gives the full variable domain: GAGVSQSPSNKVTEKGKDVELRCDPISGHTALYWYRQSLGQGLEFLIYFQGNSAPDKSGLPSDRFSAERTGGSVSTLTIQRTQQEDSAVYLCASSSQGAGNQPQHFGDGTRLSIL.

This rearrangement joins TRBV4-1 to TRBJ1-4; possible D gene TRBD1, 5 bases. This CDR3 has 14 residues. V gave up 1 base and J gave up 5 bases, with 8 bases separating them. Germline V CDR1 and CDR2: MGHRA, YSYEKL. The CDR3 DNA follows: TGCGCCAGCAGCCAAGTGACAGCGAATGAAAAACTGTTTTTT. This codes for CASSQVTANEKLFF.

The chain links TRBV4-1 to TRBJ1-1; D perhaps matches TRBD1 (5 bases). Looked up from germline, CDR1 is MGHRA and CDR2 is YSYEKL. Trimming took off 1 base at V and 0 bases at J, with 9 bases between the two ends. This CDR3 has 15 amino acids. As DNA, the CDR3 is TGCGCCAGCAGCCAAGGGGGGGGACTGAACACTGAAGCTTTCTTT. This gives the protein CASSQGGGLNTEAFF.

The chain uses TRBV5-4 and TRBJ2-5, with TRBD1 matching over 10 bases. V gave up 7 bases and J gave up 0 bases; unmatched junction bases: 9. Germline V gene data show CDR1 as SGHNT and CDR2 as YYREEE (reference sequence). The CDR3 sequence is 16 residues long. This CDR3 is CASGLLTGGYQETQYF. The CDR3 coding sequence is TGTGCCAGCGGACTTCTGACAGGGGGCTACCAAGAGACCCAGTACTTC.

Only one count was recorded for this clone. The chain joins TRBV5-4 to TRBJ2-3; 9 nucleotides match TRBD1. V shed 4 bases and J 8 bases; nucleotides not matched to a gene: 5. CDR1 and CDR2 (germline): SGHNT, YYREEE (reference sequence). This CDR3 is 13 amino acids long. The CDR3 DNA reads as TGTGCCAGCAGCGTCGACAGGGGGGGTACGCAGTATTTT. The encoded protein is CASSVDRGGTQYF.

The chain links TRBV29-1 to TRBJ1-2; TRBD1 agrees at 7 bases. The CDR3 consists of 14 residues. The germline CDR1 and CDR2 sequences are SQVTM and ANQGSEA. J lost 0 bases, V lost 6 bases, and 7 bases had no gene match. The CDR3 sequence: CSVGTGTANYGYTF. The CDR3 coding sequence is TGCAGCGTAGGAACCGGGACAGCTAACTATGGCTACACCTTC.

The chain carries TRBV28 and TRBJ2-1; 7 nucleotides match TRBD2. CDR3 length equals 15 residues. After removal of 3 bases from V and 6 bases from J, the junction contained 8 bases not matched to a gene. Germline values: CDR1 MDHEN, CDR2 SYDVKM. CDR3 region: CASSLGGGRANEQFF. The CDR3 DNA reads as TGTGCCAGCAGTTTGGGCGGCGGGAGAGCCAATGAGCAGTTCTTC. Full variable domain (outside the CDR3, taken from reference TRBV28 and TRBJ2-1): DVKVTQSSRYLVKRTGEKVFLECVQDMDHENMFWYRQDPGLGLRLIYFSYDVKMKEKGDIPEGYSVSREKKERFSLILESASTNQTSMYLCASSLGGGRANEQFFGPGTRLTVL.

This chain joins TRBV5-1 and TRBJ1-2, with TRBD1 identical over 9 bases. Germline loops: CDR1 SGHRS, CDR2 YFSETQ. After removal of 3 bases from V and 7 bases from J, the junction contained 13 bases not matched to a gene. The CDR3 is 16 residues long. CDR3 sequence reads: CASSSGGGQGVSGYTF. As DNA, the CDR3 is TGCGCCAGCAGCTCCGGAGGGGGACAGGGAGTTTCTGGCTACACCTTC.

CDR3 DNA sequence: TGCGCCAGCAGCTCCCCGGGACGCCGGAGGGAGACCCAGTACTTC. Encoded protein: CASSSPGRRRETQYF. The chain employs TRBV5-1 and TRBJ2-5; D may match TRBD1 or TRBD2 (5 bases each). The CDR3 is 15 residues long. V was cut by 3 bases and J by 5 bases, with 17 bases left in between. Germline CDR1 reads SGHRS; CDR2 reads YFSETQ.

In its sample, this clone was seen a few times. CDR3 in DNA: TGTGCCAGCAGTCGGCGGCCCCCGAACACTGAAGCTTTCTTT. Translation: CASSRRPPNTEAFF. The chain joins TRBV6-5 to TRBJ1-1; unclear D gene. Trimming took off 5 bases at V and 1 base at J, with 11 bases between the two ends. There are 14 residues in the CDR3. CDR1 MNHEY and CDR2 SVGAGI come from the germline V gene.

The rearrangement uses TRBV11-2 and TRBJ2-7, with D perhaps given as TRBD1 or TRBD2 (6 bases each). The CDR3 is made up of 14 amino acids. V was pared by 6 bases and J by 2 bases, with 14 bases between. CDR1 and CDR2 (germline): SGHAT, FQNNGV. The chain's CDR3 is CASRQLAGAYEQYF. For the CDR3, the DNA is TGTGCCAGCAGACAACTAGCAGGGGCCTACGAGCAGTACTTC. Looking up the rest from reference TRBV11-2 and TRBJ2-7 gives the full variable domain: EAGVAQSPRYKIIEKRQSVAFWCNPISGHATLYWYQQILGQGPKLLIQFQNNGVVDDSQLPKDRFSAERLKGVDSTLKIQPAKLEDSAVYLCASRQLAGAYEQYFGPGTRLTVT.

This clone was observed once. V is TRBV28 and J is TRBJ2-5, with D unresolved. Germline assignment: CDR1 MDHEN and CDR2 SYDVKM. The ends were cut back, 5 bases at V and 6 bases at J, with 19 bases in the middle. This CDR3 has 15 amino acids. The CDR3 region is CASSLPSGSRQTQYF. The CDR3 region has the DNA TGTGCCAGCAGTCTGCCCTCTGGGTCCCGGCAGACCCAGTACTTC.

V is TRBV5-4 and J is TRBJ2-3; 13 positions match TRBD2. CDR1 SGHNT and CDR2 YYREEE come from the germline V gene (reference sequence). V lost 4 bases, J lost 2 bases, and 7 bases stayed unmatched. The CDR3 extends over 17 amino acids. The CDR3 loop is CASSRSGLAGDTDTQYF. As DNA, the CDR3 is TGTGCCAGCAGCCGTTCTGGACTAGCGGGAGACACAGATACGCAGTATTTT.

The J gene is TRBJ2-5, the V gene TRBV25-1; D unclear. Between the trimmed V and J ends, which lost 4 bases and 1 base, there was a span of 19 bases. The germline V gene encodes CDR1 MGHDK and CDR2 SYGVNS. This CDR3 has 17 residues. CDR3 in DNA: TGTGCCAGCAGTGGGGGTTTTCAGGAGCAGCCCCAAGAGACCCAGTACTTC. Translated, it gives CASSGGFQEQPQETQYF.

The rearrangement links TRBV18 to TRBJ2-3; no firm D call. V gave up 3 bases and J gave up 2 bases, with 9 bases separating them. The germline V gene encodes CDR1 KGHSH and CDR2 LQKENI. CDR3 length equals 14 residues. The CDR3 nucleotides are TGTGCCAGCTCACCCCTGGATACCACAGATACGCAGTATTTT. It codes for CASSPLDTTDTQYF. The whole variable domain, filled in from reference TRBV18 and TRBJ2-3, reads NAGVMQNPRHLVRRRGQEARLRCSPMKGHSHVYWYRQLPEEGLKFMVYLQKENIIDESGMPKERFSAEFPKEGPSILRIQQVVRGDSAAYFCASSPLDTTDTQYFGPGTRLTVL.

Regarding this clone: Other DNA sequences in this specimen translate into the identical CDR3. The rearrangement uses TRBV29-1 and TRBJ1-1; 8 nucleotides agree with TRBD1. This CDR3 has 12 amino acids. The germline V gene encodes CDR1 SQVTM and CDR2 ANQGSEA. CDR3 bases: TGCAGTAGCCACAGGGGGGACACTGAAGCTTTCTTT. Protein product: CSSHRGDTEAFF.